The T cell receptor (beta chain) under discussion was sequenced for a study of blood T cell repertoires in COVID-19. About the research overall: Both acute and convalescent COVID-19 samples were obtained from the United States, Italy and Spain. Sample material is recorded as cDNA or gDNA derived from T cells, B-cell-depleted T cells, or PBMCs.

In this sample, this clone turned up a few times. There are 16 residues in the CDR3. Looked up from germline, CDR1 is GTSNPN and CDR2 is SVGIG (reference sequence). V gave up 2 bases and J gave up 9 bases, with 20 bases separating them. Original analysis: Quantification of nucleated cells was approximated via reference gene primer amplification. Data came from immunoSEQ multiplex PCR; TCRdb stores just in-frame clones and leaves some out. V and J calls and clone size follow that table, whereas D and trimming were derived from the DNA. The sample carries roughly 260,000 clones, around 87% recorded once.

Sequenced: peripheral blood. The chain recombines TRBV30 with TRBJ1-6; D is ambiguous. This receptor was obtained from a woman in her forties or fifties with acute or convalescent COVID-19. Written as DNA, the CDR3 is TGTGCCTGGAGTTTTAGGGCCGGGGTGCGTTCTTCACCCCTCCACTTT. Translated: CAWSFRAGVRSSPLHF.